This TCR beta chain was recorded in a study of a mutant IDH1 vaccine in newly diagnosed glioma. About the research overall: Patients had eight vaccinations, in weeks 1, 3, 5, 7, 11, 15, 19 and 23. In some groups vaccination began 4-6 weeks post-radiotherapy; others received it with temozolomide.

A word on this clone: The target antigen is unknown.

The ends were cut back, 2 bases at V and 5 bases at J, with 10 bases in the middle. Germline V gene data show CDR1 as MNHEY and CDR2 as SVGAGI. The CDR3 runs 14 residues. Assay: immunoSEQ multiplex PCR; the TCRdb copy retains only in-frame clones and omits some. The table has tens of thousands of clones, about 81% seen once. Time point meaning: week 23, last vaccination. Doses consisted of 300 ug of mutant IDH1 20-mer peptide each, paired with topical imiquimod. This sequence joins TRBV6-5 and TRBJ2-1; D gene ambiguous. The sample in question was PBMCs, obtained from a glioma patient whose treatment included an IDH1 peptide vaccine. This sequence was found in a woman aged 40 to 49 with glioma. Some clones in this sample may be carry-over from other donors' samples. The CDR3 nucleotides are TGTGCCAGCAGTTACGGTGGATCAAACAATGAGCAGTTCTTC. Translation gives CASSYGGSNNEQFF.